This T cell receptor (beta chain) was profiled in a study of circulating and synovial CD4+ cells in juvenile arthritis. The trim removed 1 base at V and 6 bases at J, leaving 3 bases unmatched. The germline CDR1 and CDR2 sequences are SEHNR and FQNEAQ (reference sequence). CDR3 length: 14 amino acids. Study-wide findings and caveats: Circulating pathogenic-like lymphocytes shared a substantially higher fraction of CDR3 sequences with synovium than bulk blood. CPL and bulk CD4 samples differed at least tenfold in T cell genomes. Deeper sequencing increased measured overlap with synovial clonotypes. These repertoires were less diverse than bulk blood CD4 repertoires.

The method was immunoSEQ multiplex PCR; TCRdb's version includes in-frame clones alone and lacks a portion of them. The sample consists of about 14,000 clones, approximately 80% of them appearing once. On this clone: Its antigen is undetermined.

V is TRBV7-9 and J is TRBJ1-2; 9 bases map to TRBD1. The TCR sequence derives from a human patient with juvenile idiopathic arthritis. Some clones in this sample may be carry-over from other donors' samples. The sample taken for sequencing was CD4+ T cells from synovial fluid. In nucleotides, the CDR3 is TGTGCCAGCAGCTTAGGGACAGGGGTGGATGGCTACACCTTC. It encodes CASSLGTGVDGYTF.